This note documents a single T cell receptor (beta chain) sequence. Antigen: not known. The junction does not match germline at one end; this may be a read error. The data stem from a study of blood T cells in healthy people across ages. Sample-barcoded 5' priming and a J-beta primer mix drove a second PCR of roughly 6 to 12 cycles. Using its own MiXCR run on the 5' RACE reads, TCRdb lists one record per CDR3 protein. The sample records approximately 810,000 distinct CDR3 sequences, 25% to 30% being singletons. Germline loops: CDR1 MNHEY, CDR2 SVGAGI. The CDR3 sequence is 15 residues long. Study-level points and caveats: In long-lived donors, naive CD4+ cell counts and diversity exceeded those of aged donors.

V gene TRBV6-5 combines with J gene TRBJ2-1; TRBD1 aligns across 9 bases. This clonotype was sampled from a woman of 80 years or more in good health. The sequenced material came from blood. CDR3 DNA: TGTGCCGGCAGTGCGTGGGACAGGGTGACCCATGAGCAGTTCTTC. This translates into CAGSAWDRVTHEQFF.